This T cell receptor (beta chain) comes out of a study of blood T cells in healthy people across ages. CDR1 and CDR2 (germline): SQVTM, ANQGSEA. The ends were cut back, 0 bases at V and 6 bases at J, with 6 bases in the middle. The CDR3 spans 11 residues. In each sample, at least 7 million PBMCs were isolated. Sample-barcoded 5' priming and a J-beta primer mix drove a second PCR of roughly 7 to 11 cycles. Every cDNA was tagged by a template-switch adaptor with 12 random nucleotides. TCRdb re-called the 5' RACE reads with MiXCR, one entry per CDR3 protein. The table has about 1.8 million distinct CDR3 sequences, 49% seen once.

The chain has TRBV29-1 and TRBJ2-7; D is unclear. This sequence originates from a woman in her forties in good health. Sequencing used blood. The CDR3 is CSVEDPPEQYF. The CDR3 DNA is TGCAGCGTTGAAGACCCCCCCGAGCAGTACTTC.